Below, one T cell receptor (beta chain) is given with its context. Its matching antigen is unknown. TCRdb reanalysed the reads using MiXCR and keeps one entry per CDR3 protein. The data hold about 830,000 distinct CDR3 sequences, with 30% to 35% observed a single time. The data were obtained in a study of T cell repertoires in cytomegalovirus infection. The wider study: It can be stated that public TCR beta signatures indicated CMV infection as well as a matching HLA type.

Broader study findings: Dominating the ex vivo response were HLA-C-restricted CMV-specific TCR beta clonotypes. Public TCR beta family frequency separated CMV-and-HLA carriers, including in an independent cohort.

The material was cultured CD8+ T cells from PBMCs, obtained from culture after CMV antigen stimulation. The receptor's source is a human donor in good health (CMV status not recorded). Some clones in this sample may be carry-over from other donors' samples.

The CDR3 here is CASRYRDSEQYF. CDR3 in DNA: TGTGCCAGCAGATACAGGGATAGCGAGCAGTACTTC. This sequence joins TRBV7-2 and TRBJ2-7; D may be TRBD1 (6 bases). Germline V lookup: CDR1 SGHTA, CDR2 FQGNSA. The CDR3 is 12 amino acids. The V end was cut by 6 bases, the J end by 6 bases, with 12 bases between.